The subject of this entry is one TCR beta chain. The trim removed 7 bases at V and 4 bases at J, leaving 12 bases unmatched. Germline CDR1 SEHNR, CDR2 FQNEAQ (reference sequence). The CDR3 is 15 residues long. The record originates from a study of CD8+ T cells in alopecia areata. Study-wide background: The drug, oral tofacitinib, was given to treated patients at 5 to 10 mg twice daily. Scalp area affected, as a percentage, set the severity score of treated patients.

Sequencing used cDNA as its template, made by extracting RNA and reverse transcribing it. Data came from immunoSEQ multiplex PCR; TCRdb stores just in-frame clones and leaves some out. Counted here are fewer than 200,000 clones, about 60% occurring once; the ten biggest clones make up 13% to 15%. Documented treatment: oral pan-JAK inhibitor, 5-10 mg twice daily. The clonotype comes from a human donor with alopecia areata. The sequences come from CD4+ T cells sorted from blood, collected at week 24, from a patient treated with tofacitinib. The chain couples TRBV7-9 to TRBJ2-5; 7 positions agree with TRBD1. The CDR3 loop reads CASTRTTGVGETQYF. The CDR3 DNA sequence: TGTGCCAGCACCCGAACTACAGGGGTCGGAGAGACCCAGTACTTC.